One sample yielded the 16 T cell receptor beta chains listed below, sequenced in a study of T cell changes during pregnancy in multiple sclerosis. Profiled with immunoSEQ multiplex PCR; TCRdb holds only in-frame clones, not every one. The sample includes 95,000 to 100,000 clones, approximately 91% of them seen just once. This specimen consisted of peripheral blood, obtained in the second trimester of pregnancy. These receptors originate from a female donor with multiple sclerosis, enrolled in a pregnancy study.

The chain combines TRBV5-4 with TRBJ2-3; a weak D match, TRBD2 (6 bases). The CDR3 length is 14 residues. The ends were cut back, 0 bases at V and 3 bases at J, with 8 bases in the middle. The germline gives CDR1 SGHNT, CDR2 YYREEE (reference sequence). CDR3 protein: CASSLALATDTQYF. The CDR3 bases are TGTGCCAGCAGCTTGGCACTAGCAACAGATACGCAGTATTTT. The full variable domain, its missing parts supplied by reference TRBV5-4 and TRBJ2-3, is ETGVTQSPTHLIKTRGQQVTLRCSSQSGHNTVSWYQQALGQGPQFIFQYYREEENGRGNFPPRFSGLQFPNYSSELNVNALELDDSALYLCASSLALATDTQYFGPGTRLTVL.

This clone was counted only a few times. V and J are TRBV6-5 and TRBJ2-1; maybe TRBD2 (5 bases). Deletions cut 7 bases from V and 8 bases from J, with 15 bases between. The CDR3 is 13 amino acids. Germline V lookup: CDR1 MNHEY, CDR2 SVGAGI. CDR3 nucleotides: TGTGCCAGCAAAACCCTAGCAGTGTATGAGCAGTTCTTC. It translates to CASKTLAVYEQFF.

The V call is TRBV27, the J call TRBJ1-1, with 7 bases that match TRBD1. The CDR3 is 15 amino acids. The trim removed 6 bases at V and 1 base at J, leaving 8 bases unmatched. Germline V gene data show CDR1 as MNHEY and CDR2 as SMNVEV (reference sequence). CDR3 nucleotides: TGTGCCAGCAGGGTGACAGGGAAGACGAACACTGAAGCTTTCTTT. This translates into CASRVTGKTNTEAFF.

The genes are TRBV7-9 and TRBJ1-1; D not resolved. V dropped 6 bases and J dropped 3 bases, with 20 bases sitting between them. The CDR3 consists of 16 residues. Germline loops: CDR1 SEHNR, CDR2 FQNEAQ (reference sequence). DNA for the CDR3: TGTGCCAGCAGTTTGACACTAGCGGGTTTGGACACTGAAGCTTTCTTT. It encodes CASSLTLAGLDTEAFF. The variable domain in full, completed from reference TRBV7-9 and TRBJ1-1, reads DTGVSQNPRHKITKRGQNVTFRCDPISEHNRLYWYRQTLGQGPEFLTYFQNEAQLEKSRLLSDRFSAERPKGSFSTLEIQRTEQGDSAMYLCASSLTLAGLDTEAFFGQGTRLTVV.

This clone was picked up one time. V and J are TRBV7-9 and TRBJ2-1; a possible D gene is TRBD2 (6 bases). CDR1 SEHNR and CDR2 FQNEAQ come from the germline V gene (reference sequence). This CDR3 is built from 12 residues. V shed 1 base and J shed 14 bases, with 12 bases lying between them. The CDR3: CASSLGAGGKFF. DNA of the CDR3: TGTGCCAGCAGCTTAGGAGCCGGAGGGAAGTTCTTC.

CDR3 in amino acids: CASSSRGYQPQHF. The CDR3 DNA reads TGTGCCAGCAGTTCGAGGGGGTATCAGCCCCAGCATTTT. V is TRBV27 and J is TRBJ1-5, with a tentative D call TRBD1 (6 bases). Germline V gives CDR1 MNHEY, CDR2 SMNVEV (reference sequence). Trimming took off 4 bases at V and 5 bases at J, with 9 bases between the two ends. CDR3 length: 13 residues.

The rearrangement links TRBV10-3 to TRBJ1-2, with TRBD1 matching over 10 bases. V lost 0 bases, J lost 2 bases, and 3 bases stayed unmatched. The germline V gene encodes CDR1 ENHRY and CDR2 SYGVKD. The CDR3 consists of 16 residues. The CDR3 spells CAISESDRGLNYGYTF. DNA for the CDR3: TGTGCCATCAGTGAGTCGGACAGGGGGTTAAACTATGGCTACACCTTC.

The chain couples TRBV27 to TRBJ2-6, with TRBD1 matching over 9 bases. The CDR3 loop spans 18 amino acids. J lost 0 bases, V lost 5 bases, and 8 bases had no gene match. The germline gives CDR1 MNHEY, CDR2 SMNVEV (reference sequence). The CDR3 DNA follows: TGTGCCAGCAGTGCAGCCGGGACAGGGTTCTCTGGGGCCAACGTCCTGACTTTC. Its translation: CASSAAGTGFSGANVLTF.

The chain employs TRBV15 and TRBJ2-2; maybe TRBD1 (7 bases). This CDR3 spans 14 amino acids. V was cut by 8 bases and J by 4 bases, with 14 bases left in between. Germline V gene data show CDR1 as LNHNV and CDR2 as YYDKDF (reference sequence). As DNA, the CDR3 is TGTGCCACCGGAGGGGGCAGGGGCACCGGGGAGCTGTTTTTT. Translating gives CATGGGRGTGELFF.

The J gene is TRBJ1-4, the V gene TRBV6-1, with 7 bases lining up with TRBD1. Losses at the gene ends were 4 bases for V and 1 base for J; bases not matched to a gene: 3. Germline CDR1 MNHNS, CDR2 SASEGT. The CDR3 contains 15 residues. The CDR3 nucleotides are TGTGCCAGCAGTGCCTACAGGGGAACTAATGAAAAACTGTTTTTT. It specifies CASSAYRGTNEKLFF.

V gene TRBV9 combines with J gene TRBJ2-2, with a tentative D call TRBD2 (6 bases). Trimming took 6 bases from V and 2 from J, leaving 11 bases between them. Per the germline V gene, CDR1 is SGDLS and CDR2 is YYNGEE. The CDR3 has 14 amino acids. The CDR3 reads CASKASANTGELFF. The CDR3 DNA is TGTGCCAGCAAAGCTAGCGCAAACACCGGGGAGCTGTTTTTT.

V is TRBV2 and J is TRBJ2-5; 10 nucleotides agree with TRBD2. CDR1 is SNHLY, CDR2 FYNNEI, per germline. V dropped 10 bases and J dropped 5; count of bases not matched to a gene: 16. The CDR3 is made up of 16 amino acids. DNA for the CDR3: TGTGCCACTACCCCCAGCGGGAGGGCCGAGTGGGAGACCCAGTACTTC. It codes for CATTPSGRAEWETQYF.

The chain couples TRBV30 to TRBJ2-1; 9 bases match TRBD1. CDR1 and CDR2 (germline): GTSNPN, SVGIG (reference sequence). The CDR3 is 14 amino acids. The ends lost 4 bases at V and 5 bases at J; junction bases unmatched: 6. CDR3 DNA sequence: TGTGCCTGGAATCCGGGACAGGGCGACAATGAGCAGTTCTTC. Translated: CAWNPGQGDNEQFF.

The chain carries TRBV25-1 and TRBJ2-2; 8 bases line up with TRBD1. The CDR3 contains 15 residues. The junction had 6 bases not matched to a gene; V was cut back by 7 bases and J by 2 bases. CDR1 is MGHDK and CDR2 is SYGVNS in the germline V gene. The CDR3 is CASKRQGPNTGELFF. The CDR3 coding sequence is TGTGCCAGCAAAAGACAGGGGCCAAACACCGGGGAGCTGTTTTTT. Filled out from reference TRBV25-1 and TRBJ2-2, the complete variable domain reads EADIYQTPRYLVIGTGKKITLECSQTMGHDKMYWYQQDPGMELHLIHYSYGVNSTEKGDLSSESTVSRIRTEHFPLTLESARPSHTSQYLCASKRQGPNTGELFFGEGSRLTVL.

This chain connects TRBV28 to TRBJ2-3; D gene uncertain. Trimming took 10 bases from V and 0 from J, leaving 14 bases between them. In germline, CDR1 is MDHEN, CDR2 SYDVKM. This CDR3 region has 14 residues. CDR3 bases: TGTGCCACCGAGAGGCGGTCTAGCACAGATACGCAGTATTTT. This gives the protein CATERRSSTDTQYF. Full variable domain (rest looked up from reference TRBV28 and TRBJ2-3): DVKVTQSSRYLVKRTGEKVFLECVQDMDHENMFWYRQDPGLGLRLIYFSYDVKMKEKGDIPEGYSVSREKKERFSLILESASTNQTSMYLCATERRSSTDTQYFGPGTRLTVL.

This clone appeared once. The chain has TRBV6-1 and TRBJ1-1, with D perhaps matching TRBD1 (5 bases). The germline V gene has CDR1 MNHNS and CDR2 SASEGT. V lost 2 bases to trimming and J lost 2 bases, with 21 bases between them. The CDR3 length is 18 residues. CDR3 region: CASSERRVQGGRNTEAFF. DNA for the CDR3: TGTGCCAGCAGTGAAAGAAGGGTGCAGGGAGGGAGAAACACTGAAGCTTTCTTT.